Listed below are T cell receptor beta chains from one sample, sequenced in a study of blood T cell repertoires in COVID-19. Generated by immunoSEQ multiplex PCR, the TCRdb table keeps only in-frame clones and is missing some. The sample includes about 220,000 clones, 86% of them seen just once. Material for sequencing was peripheral blood. The source of these receptors is a woman between 25 and 40 years old who had recovered from COVID-19. Each CDR3 is given with its conserved first and last residue. A D gene is named only where the DNA matches it firmly. Not all rows give a size; the values are once, few, many and, for expanded clones, a class.

D	length	V	J	size	CDR3	DNA
-	15	TRBV2	TRBJ2-3	-	CASSEMVGFTDTQYF	TGTGCCAGCAGTGAAATGGTCGGTTTCACAGATACGCAGTATTTT
TRBD2	16	TRBV5-1	TRBJ2-3	-	CASSLAGGLKADTQYF	TGCGCCAGCAGCTTGGCGGGGGGGCTGAAGGCAGATACGCAGTATTTT
-	17	TRBV9	TRBJ1-2	-	CASSVAAGGRGDYGYTF	TGTGCCAGCAGCGTAGCCGCTGGGGGGAGGGGTGACTATGGCTACACCTTC
-	17	TRBV28	TRBJ2-2	-	CASSSLVASRARGELFF	TGTGCCAGCAGCTCCCTGGTTGCCAGCAGGGCTCGGGGGGAGCTGTTTTTT
TRBD2	14	TRBV7-8	TRBJ2-7	few	CASSLVAGPHEQYF	TGTGCCAGCAGCTTAGTAGCGGGGCCCCACGAGCAGTACTTC
TRBD2	15	TRBV24-1	TRBJ2-1	-	CATSVAAGRANEQFF	TGTGCCACCAGTGTGGCGGCAGGGAGGGCCAATGAGCAGTTCTTC
-	15	TRBV5-6	TRBJ1-1	-	CASSPGTYLNTEAFF	TGTGCCAGCAGCCCAGGGACATACTTGAACACTGAAGCTTTCTTT
-	15	TRBV29-1	TRBJ1-6	-	CSVADSLGPNSPLHF	TGCAGCGTGGCGGACAGCCTAGGTCCTAATTCACCCCTCCACTTT
TRBD1	16	TRBV4-1	TRBJ2-7	-	CASSQGIGQGFLEQYF	TGCGCCAGCAGCCAAGGTATAGGACAGGGATTTCTCGAGCAGTACTTC
TRBD2	15	TRBV19	TRBJ2-5	-	CASSERAGGGKTQYF	TGTGCCAGTAGTGAGCGAGCGGGGGGCGGGAAGACCCAGTACTTC
TRBD2	16	TRBV18	TRBJ2-1	-	CASSPGLAGPANEQFF	TGTGCCAGCTCCCCGGGACTAGCGGGACCTGCCAATGAGCAGTTCTTC
-	13	TRBV3-1/TRBV3-2	TRBJ2-5	-	CASSQNPGLLQYF	TGTGCCAGCAGCCAAAACCCCGGACTACTCCAGTACTTC
-	13	TRBV15	TRBJ2-7	-	CATSSGGRRERYF	TGTGCCACCAGCAGCGGAGGACGGAGGGAGCGGTACTTC
-	14	TRBV3-1/TRBV3-2	TRBJ1-2	-	CASSQFRRSYGYTF	TGTGCCAGCAGCCAGTTCCGAAGGAGCTATGGCTACACCTTC
-	15	TRBV3-1/TRBV3-2	TRBJ2-7	-	CASSQRFRNPYEQYF	TGTGCCAGCAGCCAGCGTTTTCGTAACCCCTACGAGCAGTACTTC
TRBD1	19	TRBV5-6	TRBJ2-2	-	CASSLSPGTGGLNTGELFF	TGTGCCAGCAGCTTGTCACCCGGGACAGGGGGTTTGAACACCGGGGAGCTGTTTTTT
-	14	TRBV7-2	TRBJ1-1	-	CASSLDIMNTEAFF	TGTGCCAGCAGCTTAGACATCATGAACACTGAAGCTTTCTTT
-	14	TRBV6-5	TRBJ1-1	-	CASSYPGEGTEAFF	TGTGCCAGCAGTTACCCGGGGGAGGGCACTGAAGCTTTCTTT
-	18	TRBV7-6	TRBJ2-2	-	CASSSPPPGWGSTGELFF	TGTGCCAGCAGCTCACCCCCACCAGGGTGGGGCTCCACCGGGGAGCTGTTTTTT
-	14	TRBV6-5	TRBJ1-1	-	CASSYRGKNTEAFF	TGTGCCAGCAGTTACCGCGGGAAGAACACTGAAGCTTTCTTT
TRBD2	13	TRBV6-2/TRBV6-3	TRBJ2-7	-	CASSERGSYEQYF	TGTGCCAGCAGCGAGCGGGGCTCCTACGAGCAGTACTTC
TRBD1	15	TRBV6-6	TRBJ2-1	-	CASSSGTGGFDEQFF	TGTGCCAGCAGTTCAGGGACAGGGGGCTTCGATGAGCAGTTCTTC
TRBD2	13	TRBV2	TRBJ2-3	-	CATPGGARDTQYF	TGTGCCACACCGGGGGGGGCGAGAGATACGCAGTATTTT
TRBD2	15	TRBV25-1	TRBJ2-1	-	CASSDGGGDYNEQFF	TGTGCCAGCAGTGACGGTGGGGGGGACTACAATGAGCAGTTCTTC
TRBD1	15	TRBV19	TRBJ1-5	-	CASSMEGAHLQPQHF	TGTGCCAGTAGTATGGAGGGGGCGCATCTTCAGCCCCAGCATTTT
TRBD1	16	TRBV7-8	TRBJ1-2	-	CASSSLGAGGAGGYTF	TGTGCCAGCAGCTCCCTAGGGGCAGGGGGCGCGGGCGGCTACACCTTC
-	15	TRBV11-2	TRBJ2-5	-	CASSLNVGGWETQYF	TGTGCCAGCAGCCTCAACGTAGGGGGATGGGAGACCCAGTACTTC
-	16	TRBV6-1	TRBJ1-3	-	CASSGLVGGSGNTIYF	TGTGCCAGCAGTGGTCTGGTCGGGGGCTCTGGAAACACCATATATTTT
-	15	TRBV4-2	TRBJ1-4	-	CASSPTAGANEKLFF	TGTGCCAGCAGCCCCACAGCTGGCGCGAATGAAAAACTGTTTTTT
-	14	TRBV7-2	TRBJ2-1	-	CASSLGTSYNEQFF	TGTGCCAGCAGCTTAGGGACATCCTACAATGAGCAGTTCTTC
-	15	TRBV6-2/TRBV6-3	TRBJ2-7	-	CASSYGGEHSYEQYF	TGTGCCAGCAGTTACGGAGGGGAACACTCCTACGAGCAGTACTTC
-	15	TRBV18	TRBJ2-3	-	CASSPLASGTDTQYF	TGTGCCAGCTCACCATTGGCGAGCGGCACAGATACGCAGTATTTT
-	16	TRBV19	TRBJ1-1	-	CASSSRQRGLNTEAFF	TGTGCCAGTAGTAGCCGGCAACGGGGGTTGAACACTGAAGCTTTCTTT
-	11	TRBV2	TRBJ1-1	few	CASTGGLQAFF	TGTGCCAGCACCGGGGGGTTGCAGGCTTTCTTT
-	14	TRBV4-3	TRBJ1-1	-	CASSQALGGAEAFF	TGCGCCAGCAGCCAAGCTCTTGGCGGGGCTGAAGCTTTCTTT
-	15	TRBV4-1	TRBJ2-4	-	CASSQARQEKNIQYF	TGCGCCAGCAGCCAAGCCCGACAGGAAAAAAACATTCAGTACTTC
-	17	TRBV7-8	TRBJ1-2	-	CASSLRAFQEGLYGYTF	TGTGCCAGCAGCTTAAGGGCCTTCCAGGAGGGACTCTATGGCTACACCTTC
TRBD1	14	TRBV7-9	TRBJ2-7	-	CASSLGTGSYEQYF	TGTGCCAGCAGCTTAGGGACAGGGTCCTACGAGCAGTACTTC
TRBD1	15	TRBV4-1	TRBJ1-1	-	CASSQIPTGITEAFF	TGCGCCAGCAGCCAAATACCGACAGGGATCACTGAAGCTTTCTTT
TRBD2	17	TRBV29-1	TRBJ2-2	once	CSVQAGGLYTNTGELFF	TGCAGCGTTCAAGCGGGGGGGCTATATACGAACACCGGGGAGCTGTTTTTT
TRBD1	14	TRBV9	TRBJ1-1	-	CASSPQGEYTEAFF	TGTGCCAGCAGCCCCCAGGGGGAGTACACTGAAGCTTTCTTT
-	13	TRBV5-5	TRBJ2-7	-	CASSPGLHYEQYF	TGTGCCAGCAGCCCGGGACTCCACTACGAGCAGTACTTC
-	17	TRBV2	TRBJ1-6	-	CASSGRTGQGGDSPLHF	TGTGCCAGCAGCGGACGGACGGGGCAGGGAGGTGATTCACCCCTCCACTTT
-	14	TRBV5-4	TRBJ1-2	-	CASSDSLRGWGYTF	TGTGCCAGCAGCGACTCATTACGGGGTTGGGGCTACACCTTC
TRBD1	16	TRBV7-2	TRBJ1-4	-	CASSLRTGLLNEKLFF	TGTGCCAGCAGCTTACGGACAGGGCTACTTAATGAAAAACTGTTTTTT
TRBD1	15	TRBV5-5	TRBJ1-5	once	CASSLSGGAAQPQHF	TGTGCCAGCAGCTTATCAGGGGGCGCGGCTCAGCCCCAGCATTTT
TRBD2	20	TRBV11-3	TRBJ2-3	-	CASKSTAVSSGGGVSDTQYF	TGTGCCAGCAAGTCGACTGCTGTGTCTAGCGGGGGGGGTGTCTCAGATACGCAGTATTTT
-	12	TRBV20-1	TRBJ2-3	-	CSASGRFDTQYF	TGCAGTGCAAGTGGGCGGTTCGATACGCAGTATTTT
TRBD2	13	TRBV12-3/TRBV12-4	TRBJ2-3	-	CATGSGGTDTQYF	TGTGCCACTGGGAGCGGGGGGACAGATACGCAGTATTTT
-	13	TRBV19	TRBJ2-3	-	CASRRTMGDTQYF	TGTGCCAGTAGGAGGACAATGGGAGATACGCAGTATTTT
-	14	TRBV7-9	TRBJ2-7	-	CASSPPPSNYEQYF	TGTGCCAGCAGCCCCCCCCCGAGCAACTACGAGCAGTACTTC